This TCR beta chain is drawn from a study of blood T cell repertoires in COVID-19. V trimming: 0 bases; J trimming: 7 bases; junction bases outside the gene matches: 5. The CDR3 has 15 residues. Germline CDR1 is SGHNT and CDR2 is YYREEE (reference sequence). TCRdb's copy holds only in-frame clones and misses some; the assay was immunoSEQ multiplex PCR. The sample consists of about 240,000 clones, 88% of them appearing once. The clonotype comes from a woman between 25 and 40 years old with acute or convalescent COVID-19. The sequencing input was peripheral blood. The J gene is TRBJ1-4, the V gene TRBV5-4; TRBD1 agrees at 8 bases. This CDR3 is CASSLATGGSEKLFF. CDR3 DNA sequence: TGTGCCAGCAGCTTGGCAACAGGGGGTAGTGAAAAACTGTTTTTT.